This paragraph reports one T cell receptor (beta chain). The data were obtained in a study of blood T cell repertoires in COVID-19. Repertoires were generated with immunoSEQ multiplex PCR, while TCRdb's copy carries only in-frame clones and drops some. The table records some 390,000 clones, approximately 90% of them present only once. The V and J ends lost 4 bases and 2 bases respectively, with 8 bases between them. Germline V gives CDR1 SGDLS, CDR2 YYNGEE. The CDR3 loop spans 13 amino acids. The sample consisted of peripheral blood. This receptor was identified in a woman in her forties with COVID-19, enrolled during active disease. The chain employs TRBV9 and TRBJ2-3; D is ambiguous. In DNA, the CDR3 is TGTGCCAGCAGCCCCCCAGTCACAGATACGCAGTATTTT. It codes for CASSPPVTDTQYF.